This record covers a single TCR beta chain. The antigen is unknown. Multiplex PCR relied on 32 V and 13 J primers to amplify TCR beta CDR3. TCRdb independently ran MiXCR on the multiplex PCR reads; one entry per CDR3 protein. The sample holds tens of thousands of distinct CDR3 sequences; under 35% are singletons and the top ten take under 5%. The CDR3 totals 13 residues. Germline CDR1 KGHDR, CDR2 SFDVKD. V lost 11 bases to trimming and J lost 9 bases, with 19 bases between them. The data derive from a study of immune heterogeneity within non-small cell lung tumors. Points from the study as a whole: Different tumor locations in one patient shared dominant CDR3 beta clonotypes yet harbored unique high-frequency clones.

The template consisted of bulk tumor genomic DNA, with 600 ng used per sample. Primary tumors were biopsied several times each, far apart, intraoperatively. Newly diagnosed with untreated non-small cell lung cancer, the patients underwent curative surgery. This clonotype originated in a man aged 35-49 years with non-small cell lung cancer. The V call is TRBV24-1, the J call TRBJ1-5; no definite D call. What was sequenced was lung tumor tissue. The CDR3 coding sequence is TGTGCCATTAGCACCACGGAGGGTTGGCCCCAGCATTTT. This translates into CAISTTEGWPQHF.